This T cell receptor beta chain came from a study of a mutant IDH1 vaccine in newly diagnosed glioma. Study information: Averaging roughly 40 years of age, treated patients were around 60% male and approximately 40% female. It was radiotherapy, temozolomide, or both that patients received previously, with most receiving both. Points from the study as a whole: Vaccination elicited immune responses in roughly 93% of patients.

The junction had 4 bases not matched to a gene; V was cut back by 5 bases and J by 7 bases. Germline lookup yields CDR1 SGHVS and CDR2 FQNEAQ. The CDR3 contains 14 residues. Profiling relied on immunoSEQ multiplex PCR, and the TCRdb table lists in-frame clones only, not all of them. The table has around 100,000 clones, over 85% seen once. On this clone itself: Its antigen is undetermined.

Time point: week 47, end of study. Every vaccination contained 300 ug of the mutant IDH1 20-mer peptide and was paired with topical imiquimod. The donor cohort comprised cases of new WHO grade 3 or 4 IDH1-mutant, ATRX-lost astrocytoma. V and J are TRBV7-8 and TRBJ1-6, with 8 nucleotides matching TRBD1. Here the sequenced sample was PBMCs, taken from a glioma patient whose treatment included an IDH1 peptide vaccine. The sequence derives from a woman between 45 and 60 years old with glioma. The CDR3 DNA reads as TGTGCCAGCAGCCCCGACAGGGGCAATTCACCCCTCCACTTT. This encodes CASSPDRGNSPLHF. Complete variable domain (other parts from reference TRBV7-8 and TRBJ1-6): GAGVSQSPRYKVAKRGQDVALRCDPISGHVSLFWYQQALGQGPEFLTYFQNEAQLDKSGLPSDRFFAERPEGSVSTLKIQRTQQEDSAVYLCASSPDRGNSPLHFGNGTRLTVT.